This T cell receptor beta chain was documented in a study of radiotherapy plus CTLA-4 blockade in lung cancer. Study information: There were objective responses in over 15% of patients, and 30% to 35% had disease control.

Those patients who had chemo-refractory metastatic non-small-cell lung cancer were given focal radiation along with CTLA-4 blockade through ipilimumab. TCRdb's copy holds only in-frame clones and misses some; the assay was immunoSEQ multiplex PCR. The sample yields roughly 54,000 clones, 84% seen once. The sequence was obtained from a human donor with non-small cell lung cancer whose response to radiotherapy plus ipilimumab could not be evaluated. Sequenced material: peripheral blood, taken from a patient treated with radiotherapy plus ipilimumab.

The CDR3 loop is CASTRQYSYEQYF. The CDR3 DNA is TGTGCCAGCACCCGACAGTACTCCTACGAGCAGTACTTC. V gene TRBV6-1 combines with J gene TRBJ2-7; TRBD1 might be the D (5 bases). CDR3 length equals 13 residues. With 7 bases removed from V and 0 bases from J, the gap between germline ends came to 10 bases. CDR1 and CDR2 from the germline V gene are MNHNS and SASEGT.